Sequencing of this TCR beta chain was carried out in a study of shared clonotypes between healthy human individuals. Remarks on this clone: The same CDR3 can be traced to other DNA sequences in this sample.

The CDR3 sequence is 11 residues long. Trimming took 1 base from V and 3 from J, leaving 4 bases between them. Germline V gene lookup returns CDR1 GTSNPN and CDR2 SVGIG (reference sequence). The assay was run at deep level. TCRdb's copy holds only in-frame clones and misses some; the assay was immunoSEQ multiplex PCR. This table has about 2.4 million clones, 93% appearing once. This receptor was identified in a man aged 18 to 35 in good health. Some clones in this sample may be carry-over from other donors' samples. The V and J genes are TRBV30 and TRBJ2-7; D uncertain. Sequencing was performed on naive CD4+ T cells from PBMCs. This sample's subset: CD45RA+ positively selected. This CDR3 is CAWSASYEQYF. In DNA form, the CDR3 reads TGTGCCTGGAGTGCCAGCTACGAGCAGTACTTC.